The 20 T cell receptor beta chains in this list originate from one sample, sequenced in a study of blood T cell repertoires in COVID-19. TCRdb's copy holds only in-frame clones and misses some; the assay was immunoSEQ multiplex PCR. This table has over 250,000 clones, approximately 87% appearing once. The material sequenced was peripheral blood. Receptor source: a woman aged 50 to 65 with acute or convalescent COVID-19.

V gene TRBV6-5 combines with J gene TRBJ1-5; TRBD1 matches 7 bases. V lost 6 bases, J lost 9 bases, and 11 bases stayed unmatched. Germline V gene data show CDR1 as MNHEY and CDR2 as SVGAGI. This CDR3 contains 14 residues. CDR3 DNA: TGTGCCAGCAGGAGAGGACAGGTGGAGGGGCCCCAGCATTTT. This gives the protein CASRRGQVEGPQHF.

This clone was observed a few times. The chain's CDR3 is CASSLRAYNEQFF. The CDR3 DNA reads TGTGCCAGCAGCTTGCGAGCCTACAATGAGCAGTTCTTC. The rearrangement joins TRBV11-3 to TRBJ2-1, with D unclear. Deletions cut 3 bases from V and 2 bases from J, with 5 bases between. The CDR3 is 13 residues long. Looked up from germline, CDR1 is SGHNT and CDR2 is YENEEA.

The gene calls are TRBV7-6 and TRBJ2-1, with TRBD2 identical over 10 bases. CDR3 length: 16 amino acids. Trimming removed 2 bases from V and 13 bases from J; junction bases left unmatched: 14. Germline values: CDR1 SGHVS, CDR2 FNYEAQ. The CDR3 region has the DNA TGTGCCAGCAGCTTATCGTTAGCGGGAGGTACACTGGAACAGTTCTTC. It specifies CASSLSLAGGTLEQFF.

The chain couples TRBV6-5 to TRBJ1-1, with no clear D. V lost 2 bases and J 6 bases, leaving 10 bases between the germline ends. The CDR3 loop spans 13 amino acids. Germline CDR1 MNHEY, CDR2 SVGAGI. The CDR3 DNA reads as TGTGCCAGCAGTTACAAACGGTCGGCTGAAGCTTTCTTT. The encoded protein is CASSYKRSAEAFF.

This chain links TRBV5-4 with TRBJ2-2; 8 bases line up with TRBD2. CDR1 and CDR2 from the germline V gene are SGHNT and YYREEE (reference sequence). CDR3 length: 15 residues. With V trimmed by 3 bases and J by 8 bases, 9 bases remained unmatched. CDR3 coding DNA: TGTGCCAGCAGCTCAACTAGCGGAAGGGAGGGGGAGCTGTTTTTT. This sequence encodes CASSSTSGREGELFF. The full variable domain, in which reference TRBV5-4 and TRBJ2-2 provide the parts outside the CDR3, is ETGVTQSPTHLIKTRGQQVTLRCSSQSGHNTVSWYQQALGQGPQFIFQYYREEENGRGNFPPRFSGLQFPNYSSELNVNALELDDSALYLCASSSTSGREGELFFGEGSRLTVL.

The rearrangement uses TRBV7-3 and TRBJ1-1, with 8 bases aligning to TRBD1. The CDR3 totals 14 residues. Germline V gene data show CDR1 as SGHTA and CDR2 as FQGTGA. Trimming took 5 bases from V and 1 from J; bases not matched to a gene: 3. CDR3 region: CASSPGGSNTEAFF. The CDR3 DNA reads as TGTGCCAGCAGCCCAGGGGGCTCGAACACTGAAGCTTTCTTT.

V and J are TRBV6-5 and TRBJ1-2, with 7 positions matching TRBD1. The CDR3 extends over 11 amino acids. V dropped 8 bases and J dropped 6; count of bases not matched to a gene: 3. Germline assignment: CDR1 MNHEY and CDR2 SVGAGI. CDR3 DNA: TGTGCCAGCGAGGGGGCGAATGGCTACACCTTC. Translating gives CASEGANGYTF.

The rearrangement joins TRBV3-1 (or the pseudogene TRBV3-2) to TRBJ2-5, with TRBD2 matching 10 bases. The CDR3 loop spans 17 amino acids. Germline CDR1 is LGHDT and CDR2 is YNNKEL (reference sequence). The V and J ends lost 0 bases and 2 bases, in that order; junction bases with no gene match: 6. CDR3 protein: CASSQDLSSGRQETQYF. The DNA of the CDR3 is TGTGCCAGCAGCCAAGATCTATCTAGCGGGAGACAAGAGACCCAGTACTTC.

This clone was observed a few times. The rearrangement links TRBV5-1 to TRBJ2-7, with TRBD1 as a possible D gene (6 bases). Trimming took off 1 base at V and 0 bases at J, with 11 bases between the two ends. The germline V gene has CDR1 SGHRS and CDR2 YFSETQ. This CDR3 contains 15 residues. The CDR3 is CASSLYGQSSYEQYF. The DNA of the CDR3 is TGCGCCAGCAGCTTGTACGGACAGAGCTCCTACGAGCAGTACTTC.

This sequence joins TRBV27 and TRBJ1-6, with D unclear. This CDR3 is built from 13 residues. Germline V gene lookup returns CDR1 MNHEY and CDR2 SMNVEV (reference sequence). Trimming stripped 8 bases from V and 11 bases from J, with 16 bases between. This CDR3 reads CASSVEGMTPLHF. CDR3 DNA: TGTGCCAGCTCGGTCGAGGGCATGACACCCCTCCACTTT.

CDR3 sequence reads: CASSKEVRGARTDTQYF. CDR3 in DNA: TGTGCCAGCAGCAAAGAAGTACGGGGGGCGCGAACAGATACGCAGTATTTT. V gene TRBV21-1 combines with J gene TRBJ2-3; the table's D call, TRBD2, has no DNA check behind it. TRBV21-1 is deemed a pseudogene. The CDR3 length is 17 residues.

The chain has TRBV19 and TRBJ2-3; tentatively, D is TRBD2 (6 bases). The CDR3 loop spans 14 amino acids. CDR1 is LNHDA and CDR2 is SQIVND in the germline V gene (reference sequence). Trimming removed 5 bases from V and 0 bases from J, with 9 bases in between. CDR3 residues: CASSWLASTDTQYF. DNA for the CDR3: TGTGCCAGTAGTTGGCTAGCGAGCACAGATACGCAGTATTTT.

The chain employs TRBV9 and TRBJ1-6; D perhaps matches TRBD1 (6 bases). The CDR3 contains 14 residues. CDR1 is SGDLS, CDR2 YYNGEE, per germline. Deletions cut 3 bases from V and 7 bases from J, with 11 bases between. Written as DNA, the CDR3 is TGTGCCAGCAGCGGACAGGTTGGGAATTCACCCCTCCACTTT. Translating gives CASSGQVGNSPLHF.

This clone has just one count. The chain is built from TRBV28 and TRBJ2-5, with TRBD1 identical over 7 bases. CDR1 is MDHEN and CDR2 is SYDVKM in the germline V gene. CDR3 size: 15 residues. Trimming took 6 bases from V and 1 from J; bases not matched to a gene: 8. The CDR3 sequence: CASSLTGTAQETQYF. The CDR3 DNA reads TGTGCCAGCAGCCTCACCGGGACAGCCCAAGAGACCCAGTACTTC.

The CDR3 DNA reads as TGTGCCAGCAGCCATAGGAGGGGTTACGAGCAGTACTTC. This encodes CASSHRRGYEQYF. V gene TRBV11-2 combines with J gene TRBJ2-7, with D perhaps TRBD2 (6 bases). V lost 5 bases and J 4 bases, leaving 12 bases between the germline ends. The CDR3 is made up of 13 amino acids. CDR1 is SGHAT, CDR2 FQNNGV, per germline.

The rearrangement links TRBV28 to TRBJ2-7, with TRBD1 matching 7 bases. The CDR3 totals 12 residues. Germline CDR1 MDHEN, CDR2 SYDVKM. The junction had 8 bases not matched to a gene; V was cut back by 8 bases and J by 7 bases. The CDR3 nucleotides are TGTGCCAGCTGTGGGGACAGCCGGGAGCAGTACTTC. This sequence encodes CASCGDSREQYF.

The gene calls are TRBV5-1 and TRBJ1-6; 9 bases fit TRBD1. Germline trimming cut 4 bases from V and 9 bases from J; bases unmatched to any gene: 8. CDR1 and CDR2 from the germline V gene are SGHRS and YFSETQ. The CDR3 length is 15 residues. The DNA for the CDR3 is TGCGCCAGCAGCGCCCGACAGGGGGGAGTTTCACCCCTCCACTTT. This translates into CASSARQGGVSPLHF.

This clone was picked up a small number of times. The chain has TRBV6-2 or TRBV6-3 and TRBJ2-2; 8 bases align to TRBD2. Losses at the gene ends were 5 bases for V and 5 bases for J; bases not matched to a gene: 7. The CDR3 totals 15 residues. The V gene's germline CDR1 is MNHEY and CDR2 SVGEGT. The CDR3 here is CASSPWSGGTGELFF. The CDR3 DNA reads TGTGCCAGCAGTCCCTGGTCGGGAGGGACCGGGGAGCTGTTTTTT.

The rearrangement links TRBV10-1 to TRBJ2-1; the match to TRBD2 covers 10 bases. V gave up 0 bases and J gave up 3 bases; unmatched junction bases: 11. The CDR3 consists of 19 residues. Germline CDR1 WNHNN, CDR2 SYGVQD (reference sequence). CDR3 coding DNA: TGCGCCAGCAGTGAGTCGAGTCCCCCCCTAGCGGGAGTCTACAATGAGCAGTTCTTC. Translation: CASSESSPPLAGVYNEQFF.

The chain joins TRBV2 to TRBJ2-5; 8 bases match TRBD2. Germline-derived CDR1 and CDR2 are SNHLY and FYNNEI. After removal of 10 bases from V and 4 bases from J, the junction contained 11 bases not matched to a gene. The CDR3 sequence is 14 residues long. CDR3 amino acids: CAINPPTSAETQYF. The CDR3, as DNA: TGTGCCATCAATCCCCCGACTAGCGCAGAGACCCAGTACTTC.